This T cell receptor beta chain was retrieved from a study of early T cells in non-severe SARS-CoV-2 infection. As for the study in general: Whole-blood bulk RNA, unsorted, was sequenced, and chains were unpaired. Study-level points and caveats: Anti-spike CD8 specificities were favored by VDJdb matching, whose results missed private and CD4 specificities.

Germline V gives CDR1 MNHEY, CDR2 SMNVEV (reference sequence). CDR3 size: 14 residues. The junction had 5 bases not matched to a gene; V was cut back by 5 bases and J by 4 bases. Attached unique molecular identifiers marked individual cDNA molecules. Via MiXCR, TCRdb re-called the 5' RACE reads, giving one row per CDR3 protein. Of tens of thousands of distinct CDR3 sequences in the sample, 4.5% to 6% were seen once. In the case of this clonotype: Antigen unknown.

The J gene is TRBJ2-7, the V gene TRBV27; TRBD2 matches 10 bases. Sequences were derived from whole blood, sampled at baseline. The source of this sequence is an adult who was a healthcare worker with PCR-confirmed SARS-CoV-2 infection or an uninfected control (not recorded which). CDR3 loop: CASSAGTSVYEQYF. CDR3 DNA sequence: TGTGCCAGCAGTGCCGGGACTAGCGTTTACGAGCAGTACTTC.